This T cell receptor beta chain was recorded in a study of OX40 agonist ivuxolimab in advanced cancers. Background for the entire study: Ivuxolimab was a fully human IgG2 agonistic monoclonal antibody targeting the costimulatory receptor OX40 (CD134). Intravenous ivuxolimab was administered to patients every 2 weeks at six dose levels: 0.01, 0.1, 0.3, 1.5, 3 and 10 mg/kg. Of the roughly 53 patients in dose escalation, about 20 had hepatocellular carcinoma, around 15 had melanoma, 9 had renal cell carcinoma and 9 had head and neck cancer. A male proportion of around 81% and a mean age of 60 years, ranging from roughly 23 to 80, were recorded for the dose-escalation cohort. Prior anti-PD-1, anti-PD-L1 or anti-CTLA-4 therapy was permitted, and checkpoint inhibitors had been received by about 44% of dose-escalation patients. Partial responses were achieved by three dose-escalation patients, of whom one had hepatocellular carcinoma and two had cutaneous melanoma. The purpose of peripheral TCRbeta sequencing was to test whether ivuxolimab changed TCR sequence diversity and led to clonal T-cell expansion. The paper describes the monotherapy dose-escalation part (N of about 57 patients) of the phase I trial of ivuxolimab. Study-wide conclusions, independent of this receptor: Partial responders in the 0.1-3.0 mg/kg groups had among the lowest normalized peripheral clonal expansion, especially among CD8+ T cells. The antigen specificity of the peripheral T cells that underwent clonal expansion was not determined. After ivuxolimab, more expanded clones were found on average in CD8+ T cells than in CD4+ T cells. At doses of 0.1 to 3.0 mg/kg, clonal expansion of both CD4+ and CD8+ blood T cells was observed from baseline to week 6. Low levels of normalized T-cell clonal expansion were also seen in some nonresponding patients.

For sequencing of the TCRbeta CDR3 region, genomic DNA was extracted from the sorted cells. The immunoSEQ Assay was used to sequence the TCRbeta CDR3 regions. This immuneACCESS table, as held by TCRdb, lists in-frame sequences with V and J called but not all clones. Of the missing ones, under half trace to an unresolved V gene in checked studies; the others have no known cause. Within this sample are 80,000 or so clones, with approximately 95% of them counted one time only. 0.32% of the sample lies in the top ten. Patients with a history of autoimmune disease or receiving systemic immunosuppression were excluded from the trial. Peripheral blood for TCR sequencing was collected from all dose cohorts at baseline, on cycle 4 day 1, and on cycle 7 day 1. Samples came from an open-label, multicenter, first-in-human phase I dose-escalation trial of ivuxolimab. Adults with locally advanced or metastatic melanoma, renal cell carcinoma, hepatocellular carcinoma or head and neck squamous cell carcinoma were enrolled in the trial. Before TCR sequencing, CD4+ and CD8+ T cells were separately sorted from peripheral blood.

Points on this clone: The clone's antigen remains unknown. No clone much larger than this one lies a single base away; base qualities are absent.

The cysteine opens and the phenylalanine closes a CDR3 of 15 amino acids. The retained sequence is limited to the CDR3, 45 bases, with the frame set at the first base. Sequenced here: CD4+ or CD8+ T cells sorted from blood, sampled in a trial of the OX40 agonist ivuxolimab. The sequence joins TRBV12-2 to TRBJ2-1; the D call of TRBD2 is as the table states it, not checked on the DNA. TRBV12-2 is flagged as a pseudogene. The sequence was collected from an adult with an advanced solid tumor such as melanoma, head and neck, liver or kidney cancer. The CDR3 corresponds to CASRLVGGNYNEQFF. The DNA sequence is given as TGTGCAAGTCGCTTAGTCGGGGGGAACTACAATGAGCAGTTCTTC.